These 8 T cell receptor beta chains share one sample of origin, sequenced in a study of human T cells and chemical hapten exposure. Time point indicated: healthy volunteer bleed at 2 weeks. Unfractionated whole blood yielded total RNA. MiXCR, applied by TCRdb to the RACE reads, yields one record per CDR3 protein. The sample yields about 130,000 distinct CDR3 sequences, more than 7.5% seen once. The sample taken for sequencing was whole blood. The receptor source for this set is a male donor in good health. Some clones in this sample may be carry-over from other donors' samples.

This clonotype was detected only a few times. The gene calls are TRBV9 and TRBJ2-1; 8 bases align to TRBD2. Germline V lookup: CDR1 SGDLS, CDR2 YYNGEE. The CDR3 has 16 residues. V dropped 4 bases and J dropped 6; count of bases not matched to a gene: 12. This chain's CDR3 is CASSSPLAGAFNEQFF. CDR3 DNA: TGTGCCAGCAGCTCACCCCTAGCGGGCGCTTTCAATGAGCAGTTCTTC.

V is TRBV7-2 and J is TRBJ1-5; D gene uncertain. Looked up from germline, CDR1 is SGHTA and CDR2 is FQGNSA. The CDR3 covers 15 residues. V was pared by 1 base and J by 4 bases, with 11 bases between. The CDR3 here is CASSLVAGTNQPQHF. DNA of the CDR3: TGTGCCAGCAGCTTAGTGGCAGGAACGAATCAGCCCCAGCATTTT.

The chain uses TRBV2 and TRBJ1-4; D unresolved. The V end was cut by 10 bases, the J end by 0 bases, with 12 bases between. The CDR3 has 14 residues. Germline V gives CDR1 SNHLY, CDR2 FYNNEI. The CDR3 region is CATRISATNEKLFF. CDR3 DNA: TGTGCCACGAGAATCAGCGCAACTAATGAAAAACTGTTTTTT.

This chain joins TRBV5-1 and TRBJ2-3, with 10 bases lining up with TRBD2. From germline, CDR1 is SGHRS and CDR2 YFSETQ. Losses at the gene ends were 0 bases for V and 1 base for J; bases not matched to a gene: 2. There are 16 residues in the CDR3. The CDR3 region is CASSLAGTSGTDTQYF. The DNA for the CDR3 is TGCGCCAGCAGCTTGGCCGGGACTAGCGGCACAGATACGCAGTATTTT.

This clonotype was counted many times. J is TRBJ1-5 and V is TRBV20-1; D gene ambiguous. Germline V gene sequence: CDR1 DFQATT, CDR2 SNEGSKA (reference sequence). The V end was cut by 3 bases, the J end by 4 bases, with 13 bases between. This CDR3 is 14 amino acids long. In DNA form, the CDR3 reads TGCAGTGCTAGGCAAGGCCTGCTGAATCAGCCCCAGCATTTT. This codes for CSARQGLLNQPQHF.

This clonotype occurred many times. The V gene is TRBV6-4, the J gene TRBJ2-6, with TRBD1 as a possible D gene (6 bases). Between the trimmed V and J ends, which lost 4 bases and 0 bases, there was a span of 10 bases. Germline CDR1 MRHNA, CDR2 SNTAGT. The CDR3 loop spans 16 amino acids. CDR3 protein: CASSAGTNSGANVLTF. The DNA of the CDR3 is TGTGCCAGCAGTGCCGGGACAAACTCTGGGGCCAACGTCCTGACTTTC.

V gene TRBV6-2 or TRBV6-3 combines with J gene TRBJ2-1; maybe TRBD2 (6 bases). Trimming shortened V by 4 bases and J by 7 bases, and 11 bases separated the two germline ends. Germline V lookup: CDR1 MNHEY, CDR2 SVGEGT. The CDR3 spans 13 residues. CDR3 bases: TGTGCCAGCAGTTGGGGACTCCTAAATGAGCAGTTCTTC. Its translation is CASSWGLLNEQFF.

The gene calls are TRBV2 and TRBJ2-3; tentative D call: TRBD2 (5 bases). Germline lookup yields CDR1 SNHLY and CDR2 FYNNEI. The CDR3 spans 16 residues. V lost 6 bases to trimming and J lost 5 bases, with 21 bases between them. DNA of the CDR3: TGTGCCAGCAGCCCTCGTCTAGCCACCCTCCGAGATACGCAGTATTTT. It is translated as CASSPRLATLRDTQYF.